This T cell receptor beta chain was profiled in a study of siplizumab effects on memory and regulatory T cells. As for this clone: The antigen remains undetermined.

This CDR3 comprises 16 residues. CDR1 and CDR2 (germline): SGHKS, YYEKEE (reference sequence). V was pared by 4 bases and J by 3 bases, with 17 bases between. Produced via immunoSEQ multiplex PCR; TCRdb's table is partial and in-frame only. The repertoire consists of about 100,000 clones, with 80% to 95% occurring once and the leading ten covering around 12%. Findings and caveats of the study: Assignment of a naive or memory phenotype failed for roughly 75-95% of the proliferating CD4+ or CD8+ clones. Naive T cells were seemingly more diverse than memory cells, and major contributions to the alloresponse seemed to be made by them. Confirmation that proliferating Tregs from siplizumab cultures had suppressive function was not obtained.

The specimen sequenced was non-Treg CD4+ T cells sorted from blood. This TCR was sampled from a human donor in good health. This chain connects TRBV5-5 to TRBJ1-5, with D maybe TRBD1 (5 bases). The CDR3 bases are TGTGCCAGCAGCGTGAGGCAGGGTGGGATCAATCAGCCCCAGCATTTT. This translates into CASSVRQGGINQPQHF.